Below are 5 T cell receptor beta chains sequenced from a single sample in a study of blood T cell repertoires in COVID-19. Sequenced by immunoSEQ multiplex PCR; TCRdb stores in-frame clones only, minus some. The sample consists of approximately 110,000 clones, roughly 79% of them appearing once. The material sequenced was peripheral blood. The source is an older man with acute or convalescent COVID-19.

The chain recombines TRBV20-1 with TRBJ2-5, with 8 bases fitting TRBD1. The CDR3 sequence is 11 residues long. Trimming took 3 bases from V and 11 from J; bases not matched to a gene: 5. CDR1 and CDR2 (germline): DFQATT, SNEGSKA (reference sequence). CDR3 protein: CSARDRVGQYF. CDR3 sequence (DNA): TGCAGTGCTAGGGACAGGGTCGGGCAGTACTTC.

The chain has TRBV19 and TRBJ1-5, with D hard to call. The germline V gene has CDR1 LNHDA and CDR2 SQIVND (reference sequence). This CDR3 is 14 amino acids long. Trimming shortened V by 1 base and J by 2 bases, and 6 bases separated the two germline ends. CDR3 amino acids: CASSIGSGNQPQHF. The CDR3 region has the DNA TGTGCCAGTAGTATAGGAAGCGGCAATCAGCCCCAGCATTTT.

The V and J genes are TRBV7-9 and TRBJ2-1, with a possible D match to TRBD2 (6 bases). This CDR3 comprises 15 residues. V lost 2 bases and J 0 bases, leaving 8 bases between the germline ends. The germline CDR1 and CDR2 sequences are SEHNR and FQNEAQ (reference sequence). The CDR3 DNA is TGTGCCAGCAGCTTAATCGGGGGCTCCTACAATGAGCAGTTCTTC. Protein: CASSLIGGSYNEQFF.

The V gene is TRBV2, the J gene TRBJ2-7; TRBD2 aligns across 13 bases. J gave up 4 bases and V 5 bases, and 5 bases lay outside the gene matches. The CDR3 has 15 amino acids. Germline CDR1 SNHLY, CDR2 FYNNEI. The CDR3 DNA sequence: TGTGCCAGCAGTTCGAGGACTAGCGGGAGTTACGAGCAGTACTTC. Translating it yields CASSSRTSGSYEQYF.

J is TRBJ2-7 and V is TRBV19; 9 bases line up with TRBD1. V lost 6 bases, J lost 4 bases, and 7 bases stayed unmatched. Germline V gives CDR1 LNHDA, CDR2 SQIVND (reference sequence). This CDR3 contains 14 residues. In nucleotides, the CDR3 is TGTGCCAGTAGGGCCGGGACAGGGTTATACGAGCAGTACTTC. Translating gives CASRAGTGLYEQYF. Combining the CDR3 with reference TRBV19 and TRBJ2-7 gives the whole variable domain DGGITQSPKYLFRKEGQNVTLSCEQNLNHDAMYWYRQDPGQGLRLIYYSQIVNDFQKGDIAEGYSVSREKKESFPLTVTSAQKNPTAFYLCASRAGTGLYEQYFGPGTRLTVT.